The entry that follows covers one T cell receptor (beta chain) sequence. Its cognate antigen is unknown. The sample comes from a study of OX40 agonist ivuxolimab in advanced cancers. Study context: While on treatment, patients had intravenous ivuxolimab at 0.01 to 10 mg/kg every 2 weeks.

Germline CDR1 is SGHNT and CDR2 is YENEEA. The CDR3 extends over 12 amino acids. V lost 7 bases and J lost 4, with 7 bases in between. Study-level results: CD8+ T cells showed, on average, more clonal expansion than CD4+ cells. Dose levels from 0.1 to 3.0 mg/kg saw CD4+ and CD8+ blood T cells expand clonally by week 6.

Profiled with immunoSEQ multiplex PCR; TCRdb holds only in-frame clones, not every one. The data contain 45,000 to 50,000 clones, approximately 86% of them seen just once; the ten biggest clones take up just over 50%. This TCR was sampled from an adult with an advanced solid tumor such as melanoma, head and neck, liver or kidney cancer. This specimen consisted of CD4+ or CD8+ T cells sorted from blood, obtained in a trial of the OX40 agonist ivuxolimab. The V gene is TRBV11-3, the J gene TRBJ2-2, with unresolved D. Here the CDR3 DNA reads TGTGCCAGCATCCCTAGCACCGGGGAGCTGTTTTTT. Residues: CASIPSTGELFF.